These T cell receptor beta chains were read from a single sample in a study of blood T cells in healthy people across ages. One entry per CDR3 protein results from TCRdb running MiXCR on the 5' RACE reads. This sample has under 1 million distinct CDR3 sequences, with around 42% found just once. Sequences were obtained from blood. These receptors came from a man in his sixties in good health. Each CDR3 is given with its conserved first and last residue. D genes are given only for firm matches. Part of the rows lack a size; the others show once, few, many or a class for expanded clones.

TRBD1	NA	TRBV5-5	TRBJ1-4	TGTGCCAGCAGCTCGGCCCCGACAGGGGAAAAACTGTTTTTT	CASSSAPTGEKLFF
TRBD1	NA	TRBV20-1	TRBJ2-7	TGCAGTGCTAGGGCCCCGGGACAGATCTACGAGCAGTACTTC	CSARAPGQIYEQYF
TRBD1	NA	TRBV11-2	TRBJ1-2	TGTGCCAGCAGCCCCGGACAGGGTTCGGGCCCAGTCTATGGCTACACCTTC	CASSPGQGSGPVYGYTF
TRBD2	NA	TRBV5-1	TRBJ2-1	TGCGCCAGCAGAGAGACTAGCGGGAGCTACGGGGGTAATGAGCAGTTCTTC	CASRETSGSYGGNEQFF
NA	NA	TRBV6-5	TRBJ2-7	TGTGCCACCACACCGCCCGGGACCTACGAGCAGTACTTC	CATTPPGTYEQYF
TRBD2	NA	TRBV28	TRBJ2-1	TGTGCCAGCACACTTCTAGCGGGAGTAAATAATGAGCAGTTCTTC	CASTLLAGVNNEQFF
NA	NA	TRBV6-6	TRBJ1-2	TGTGCCAGCAGCCCTGACAGTAATAACTATGGCTACACCTTC	CASSPDSNNYGYTF
NA	NA	TRBV7-2	TRBJ2-2	TGTGCCAGCAGCTTGCATGGGGGTGCCGGGGAGCTGTTTTTT	CASSLHGGAGELFF
TRBD1	NA	TRBV13	TRBJ2-7	TGTGCCAGCAACCGACAGGGGTTGGGGGAGCAGTACTTC	CASNRQGLGEQYF
NA	NA	TRBV6-6	TRBJ1-1	TGTGCCAGCGGGGTTGTAAGCACTGAAGCTTTCTTT	CASGVVSTEAFF
NA	once	TRBV18	TRBJ2-1	TGTGCCAGCTCACCACAGGGGATGAATGAGCAGTTCTTC	CASSPQGMNEQFF
NA	NA	TRBV5-8	TRBJ1-2	TGTGCCAGCAGCGGACAGAATCTCTATGGCTACACCTTC	CASSGQNLYGYTF
NA	few	TRBV7-9	TRBJ2-7	TGTGCCAGCAGCCCCATTTACGAGCAGTACTTC	CASSPIYEQYF
NA	many	TRBV3-1	TRBJ2-7	TGTGCCAGCAGCCCGGAGACAGCCTCCTACGAGCAGTACTTC	CASSPETASYEQYF
TRBD1	NA	TRBV30	TRBJ1-5	TGTGCCTGGAGTGTTGTAGGGGGCGGCCATCAGCCCCAGCATTTT	CAWSVVGGGHQPQHF
TRBD2	NA	TRBV11-3	TRBJ2-7	TGTGCCAGCAGCTCTTCCTTAGCGGGGGGAGGTTACAATGAGCAGTACTTC	CASSSSLAGGGYNEQYF
NA	few	TRBV27	TRBJ2-4	TGTGCCAGCAGTTTATCCCCCGGGGACATTCAGTACTTC	CASSLSPGDIQYF
NA	NA	TRBV4-1	TRBJ2-1	TGCGCCAGCAGCCAAGATCTGGGGATCAATGAGCAGTTCTTC	CASSQDLGINEQFF
NA	NA	TRBV2	TRBJ2-5	TGTGCCAGCAGTGAAGACGCGGGGACCCAGTACTTC	CASSEDAGTQYF
TRBD1	few	TRBV14	TRBJ1-2	TGTGCCAGCAGCCCAGACAGGGCAGGAGGCTACACCTTC	CASSPDRAGGYTF
NA	many	TRBV4-1	TRBJ2-5	TGCGCCAGCAGTTCGCACCGCCGGGAGACCCAGTACTTC	CASSSHRRETQYF
NA	NA	TRBV20-1	TRBJ2-4	TGCAGTGCTAGGGCAGGGGGGCAGGGAAACATTCAGTACTTC	CSARAGGQGNIQYF
NA	few	TRBV7-8	TRBJ2-4	TGTGCCAGCAGCGCCAACAGGGGAGGAGGGATGTTAGCCAAAAACATTCAGTACTTC	CASSANRGGGMLAKNIQYF
NA	many	TRBV12-3/TRBV12-4	TRBJ2-7	TGTGCCAGCAGCCTCGCGGGACTTGATTACGAGCAGTACTTC	CASSLAGLDYEQYF
NA	NA	TRBV6-2/TRBV6-3	TRBJ1-2	TGTGCCAGCAGGAGACAGGATTTCTATGGCTACACCTTC	CASRRQDFYGYTF
NA	few	TRBV15	TRBJ1-2	TGTGCCACCAGCTCAAATGGGCCTGGAGGCTACACCTTC	CATSSNGPGGYTF
NA	NA	TRBV6-6	TRBJ1-5	TGTGCCAGCAGTTACAACCGGGGAGGACAATCTCAGCCCCAGCATTTT	CASSYNRGGQSQPQHF
TRBD2	NA	TRBV9	TRBJ2-7	TGTGCCAGCAGCGTAGATAGCGGGGGCAACAATGAGCAGTACTTC	CASSVDSGGNNEQYF
NA	NA	TRBV29-1	TRBJ1-6	TGCGGCGCCTCACAGGGCCCTCGCTACTCACCCCTCCACTTT	CGASQGPRYSPLHF
NA	NA	TRBV7-8	TRBJ2-1	TGTGCCAGCAGCTTAGCCGGACGGGCTTACAATGAGCAGTTCTTC	CASSLAGRAYNEQFF
NA	few	TRBV7-2	TRBJ2-7	TGTGCCAGCAGCTTAGATTTTAGGGGCGAGCAGTACTTC	CASSLDFRGEQYF
TRBD1	NA	TRBV11-3	TRBJ2-1	TGTGCCAGCAGCGTCACAGGGGGGAGGAATGAGCAGTTCTTC	CASSVTGGRNEQFF
NA	few	TRBV5-1	TRBJ1-2	TGCGCCAGCAGCTACGGGACATCGTCTAACTATGGCTACACCTTC	CASSYGTSSNYGYTF
NA	NA	TRBV20-1	TRBJ2-7	TGCAGTGCTAGAGACCTCCACGGGGAAGATGACGAGCAGTACTTC	CSARDLHGEDDEQYF
TRBD1	NA	TRBV27	TRBJ2-2	TGTGCCAGCAGTTTATCGGACAGGGCGGACGGGGAGCTGTTTTTT	CASSLSDRADGELFF
NA	NA	TRBV6-2/TRBV6-3	TRBJ1-2	TGTGCCAGCAGTTCGTCGAACTATGGCTACACCTTC	CASSSSNYGYTF
TRBD2	NA	TRBV7-8	TRBJ2-1	TGTGCCAGCAGCTTCATTAGGCTAGCGGGGATCAATGAGCAGTTCTTC	CASSFIRLAGINEQFF
NA	NA	TRBV29-1	TRBJ2-4	TGCAGCGTTACGAGGAGGACACTAGCCAAAAACATTCAGTACTTC	CSVTRRTLAKNIQYF
TRBD1	NA	TRBV7-2	TRBJ2-7	TGTGCCAGCAGCGTATTGACAGGGTACCACGAGCAGTACTTC	CASSVLTGYHEQYF
NA	many	TRBV7-8	TRBJ2-6	TGTGCCAGCAGCTTAGAGCAGGGCACCTCTGGGGCCAACGTCCTGACTTTC	CASSLEQGTSGANVLTF
NA	NA	TRBV5-8	TRBJ1-5	TGTGCCAGCAGCTTGAGGACGGGGAAAAATCAGCCCCAGCATTTT	CASSLRTGKNQPQHF
NA	NA	TRBV6-5	TRBJ2-2	TGTGCCAGCAGTTTTACTACTGGTCGCACCGGGGAGCTGTTTTTT	CASSFTTGRTGELFF
NA	NA	TRBV20-1	TRBJ2-7	TGCAGTGCTAGAGAACTGAGACAGCCGAACTACGAGCAGTACTTC	CSARELRQPNYEQYF
NA	NA	TRBV11-3	TRBJ2-1	TGTGCCAGCAGCTTACCGGGGATTGAGGAGCAGTTCTTC	CASSLPGIEEQFF
TRBD1	once	TRBV30	TRBJ2-5	TGTGCCTGGAGTGTTAAGGACAGGTCCAATGAGCAGTACTTC	CAWSVKDRSNEQYF
NA	NA	TRBV29-1	TRBJ2-3	TGCAGCGTTGATCCGGGGGAGGATACGCAGTATTTT	CSVDPGEDTQYF
TRBD1	few	TRBV10-3	TRBJ1-6	TGTGCCATCAGTTTACTAGACAGGGCCGATTCACCCCTCCACTTT	CAISLLDRADSPLHF